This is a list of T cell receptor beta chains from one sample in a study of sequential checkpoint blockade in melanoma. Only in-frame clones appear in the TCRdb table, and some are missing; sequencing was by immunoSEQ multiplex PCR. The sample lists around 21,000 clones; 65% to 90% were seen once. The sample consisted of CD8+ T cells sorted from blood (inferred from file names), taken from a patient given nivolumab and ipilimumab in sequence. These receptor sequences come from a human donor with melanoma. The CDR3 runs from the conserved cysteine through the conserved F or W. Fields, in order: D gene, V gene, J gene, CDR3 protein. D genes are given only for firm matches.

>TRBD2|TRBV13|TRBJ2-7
CASSLASGGTPSSYEQYF
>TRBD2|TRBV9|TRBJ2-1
CASSASGAAYNEQFF
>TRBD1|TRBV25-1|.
CASSEGDRESGEQYF
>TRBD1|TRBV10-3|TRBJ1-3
CAIRSTGASGNTIYF
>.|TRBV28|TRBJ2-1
CASSFARVHNEQFF
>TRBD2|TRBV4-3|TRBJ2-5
CASSQETSGGAGETQYF
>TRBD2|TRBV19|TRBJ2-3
CASSITQLAGGPGDTQYF
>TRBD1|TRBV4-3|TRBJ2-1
CASSQDGGDRARNEQFF
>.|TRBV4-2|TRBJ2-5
CASSQEVFGGQETQYF
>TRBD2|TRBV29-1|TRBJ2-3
CSVEERLAGGLTDTQYF
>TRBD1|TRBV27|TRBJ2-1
CASSLQVGQGARYNEQFF
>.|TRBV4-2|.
CASSQEGLGGAYEQYF
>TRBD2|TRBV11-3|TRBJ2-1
CASSLVFGSGGSYNEQFF
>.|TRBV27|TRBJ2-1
CASRLPTYNEQFF
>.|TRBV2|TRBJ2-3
CASRPPGYNTDTQYF
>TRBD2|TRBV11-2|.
CASSLASGGPYEQYF
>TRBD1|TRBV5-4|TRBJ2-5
CASSIELGRGYQETQYF
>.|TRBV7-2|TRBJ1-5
CASSLGRQVGNQPQHF
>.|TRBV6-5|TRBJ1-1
CASRVGGLVEAFF
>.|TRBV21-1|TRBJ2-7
CASSKNNSYEQYF
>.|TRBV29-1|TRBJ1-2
CSVEGREGGYTF
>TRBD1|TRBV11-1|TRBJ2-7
CASSRDSYEQYF
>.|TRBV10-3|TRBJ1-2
CAISGNPRDIVHGYTF
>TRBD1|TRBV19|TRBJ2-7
CASSIALPDRDSSYEQYF
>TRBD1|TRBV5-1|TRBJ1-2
CASSYTPDRNLYGYTF
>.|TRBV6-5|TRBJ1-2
CASSYSKAGARGYTF
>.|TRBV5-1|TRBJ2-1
CASSLLPGLYNEQFF
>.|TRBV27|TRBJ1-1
CASSLGTGKMGPGTEAFF
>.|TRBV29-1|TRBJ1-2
CSVDPTANYGYTF
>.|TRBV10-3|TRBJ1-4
CAIRRGSVANEKLFF
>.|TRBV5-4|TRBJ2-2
CASELQGTNTGELFF
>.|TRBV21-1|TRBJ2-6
CASSKGQGADGANVLTF
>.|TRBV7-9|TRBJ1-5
CASSQGIQPQHF
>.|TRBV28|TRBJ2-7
CASSWGDSYSSYEQYF
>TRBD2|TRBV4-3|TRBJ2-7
CASSSGLARHEQYF
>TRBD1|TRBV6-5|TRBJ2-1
CASSLGQGRYNEQFF
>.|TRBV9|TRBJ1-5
CASSEWGGSNQPQHF
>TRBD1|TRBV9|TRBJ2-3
CASSGTGGAGGTDTQYF
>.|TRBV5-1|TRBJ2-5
CASNWMTTQETQYF
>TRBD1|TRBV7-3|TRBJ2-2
CASSLGTGGSGELFF
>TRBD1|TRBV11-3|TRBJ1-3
CASSLERTGLDTIYF
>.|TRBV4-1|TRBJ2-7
CASSQVADFDEQYF
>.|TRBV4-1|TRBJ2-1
CASSQETGYNEQFF
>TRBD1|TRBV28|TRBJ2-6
CASSLTGSGANVLTF
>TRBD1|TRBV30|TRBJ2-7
CAWSPRDRGLYEQYF
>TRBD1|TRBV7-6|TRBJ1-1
CASSLATGGGSEAFF
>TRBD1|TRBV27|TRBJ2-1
CASSPGTGVREEQFF
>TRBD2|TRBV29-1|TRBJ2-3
CSVEGRRGAGTDTQYF
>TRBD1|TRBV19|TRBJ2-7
CASSIGTGDEQYF
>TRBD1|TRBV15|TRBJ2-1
CATSRDAGTGGLRPGGEQFF
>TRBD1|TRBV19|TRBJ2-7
CASREAGGSYEQYF
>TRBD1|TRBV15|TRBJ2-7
CATSPGQGYEQYF
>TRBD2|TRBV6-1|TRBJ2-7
CASENGEGVYEQYF
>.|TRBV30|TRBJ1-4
CAWNGRAGIGLFF
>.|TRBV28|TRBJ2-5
CASSYLAAGTQYF
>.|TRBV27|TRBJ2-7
CASSLNRAYEQYF
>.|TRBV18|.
CASSFTKTGNEQYF
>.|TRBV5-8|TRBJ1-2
CASSLEGDWYGYTF
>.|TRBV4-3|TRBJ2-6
CASSQEGGGLSRANVLTF
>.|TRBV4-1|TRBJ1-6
CASSQAGDSPLHF